Below, 2 T cell receptor beta chains from the same sample are listed, as sequenced in a study of blood T cell repertoires in COVID-19. TCRdb keeps only in-frame clones here, not all; method: immunoSEQ multiplex PCR. The table shows around 300,000 clones, with around nine tenths occurring only once. Sequenced sample: PBMCs or T cells enriched from blood (not recorded which). These receptors were obtained from a woman aged 55-69 years who had recovered from COVID-19.

This chain joins TRBV20-1 and TRBJ2-3, with 10 positions matching TRBD1. Germline assignment: CDR1 DFQATT and CDR2 SNEGSKA (reference sequence). The CDR3 is 15 residues long. With 3 bases clipped from V and 3 bases from J, the junction kept 6 bases outside the gene matches. CDR3: CSASRAGQGTDTQYF. CDR3 coding DNA: TGCAGTGCTAGTAGGGCGGGACAGGGGACAGATACGCAGTATTTT.

The chain combines TRBV7-3 with TRBJ2-5; 9 bases are a match to TRBD1. There are 14 residues in the CDR3. From germline, CDR1 is SGHTA and CDR2 FQGTGA. The V segment lost 4 bases and the J segment 5 bases; nucleotides outside the gene matches: 5. CDR3 DNA: TGTGCCAGCAGCTCCGGGACAGGGCTGGAGACCCAGTACTTC. Its protein product is CASSSGTGLETQYF. The variable domain in full, completed from reference TRBV7-3 and TRBJ2-5, reads GAGVSQTPSNKVTEKGKYVELRCDPISGHTALYWYRQSLGQGPEFLIYFQGTGAADDSGLPNDRFFAVRPEGSVSTLKIQRTERGDSAVYLCASSSGTGLETQYFGPGTRLLVL.